What follows is one TCR beta chain and its context. The antigen remains undetermined. No treatment of any kind had been given to any patient before thyroid surgery. The sample is drawn from a study of metastatic and nonmetastatic thyroid tumors. Study-wide context: The authors compared repertoires across blood and tumor or nodule tissue from malignant and benign thyroid patients.

Study-wide findings and caveats: When malignant thyroid tumors were compared with benign nodules, TCR beta diversity was reportedly significantly higher in the malignant tumors. This held in both blood and tumor samples.

Per the original data handling: CDR3 was compared across clinicopathological groups, and the resulting differences were used to build a distant-metastasis classifier for papillary thyroid cancer. With MiXCR, TCRdb reprocessed the PCR reads. What appears here as the V and J calls and clone size reflects TCRdb's work, not the paper's. The table records around 14,000 clones, roughly 3.5% of them present only once. The clonotype comes from a female donor with papillary thyroid cancer or a benign thyroid nodule (not recorded which). Some clones in this sample may be carry-over from other donors' samples. Source material: tumor tissue.

The CDR3 DNA reads TGTGCCAGCAGTTCCCGACGGACAAGCACAGATACGCAGTATTTT. Its translation: CASSSRRTSTDTQYF. V gene TRBV12-3 or TRBV12-4 combines with J gene TRBJ2-3; TRBD1 might be the D (5 bases). V gave up 4 bases and J gave up 0 bases, with 11 bases separating them. The CDR3 consists of 15 residues.